This TCR beta chain was obtained from a study of blood T cell repertoires in COVID-19. The germline CDR1 and CDR2 sequences are SNHLY and FYNNEI. CDR3 size: 12 residues. V was pared by 8 bases and J by 6 bases, with 12 bases between. Data came from immunoSEQ multiplex PCR; TCRdb stores just in-frame clones and leaves some out. The top ten clones hold 1.2% of a sample with 95,000 or so clones, 75% to 90% of them seen once. The chain couples TRBV2 to TRBJ2-3, with D uncertain. The clonotype comes from an elderly man with active or convalescent COVID-19. Source material: peripheral blood. Here the CDR3 DNA reads TGTGCCAGCCACGAGCGCGCGGATACGCAGTATTTT. It translates to CASHERADTQYF.